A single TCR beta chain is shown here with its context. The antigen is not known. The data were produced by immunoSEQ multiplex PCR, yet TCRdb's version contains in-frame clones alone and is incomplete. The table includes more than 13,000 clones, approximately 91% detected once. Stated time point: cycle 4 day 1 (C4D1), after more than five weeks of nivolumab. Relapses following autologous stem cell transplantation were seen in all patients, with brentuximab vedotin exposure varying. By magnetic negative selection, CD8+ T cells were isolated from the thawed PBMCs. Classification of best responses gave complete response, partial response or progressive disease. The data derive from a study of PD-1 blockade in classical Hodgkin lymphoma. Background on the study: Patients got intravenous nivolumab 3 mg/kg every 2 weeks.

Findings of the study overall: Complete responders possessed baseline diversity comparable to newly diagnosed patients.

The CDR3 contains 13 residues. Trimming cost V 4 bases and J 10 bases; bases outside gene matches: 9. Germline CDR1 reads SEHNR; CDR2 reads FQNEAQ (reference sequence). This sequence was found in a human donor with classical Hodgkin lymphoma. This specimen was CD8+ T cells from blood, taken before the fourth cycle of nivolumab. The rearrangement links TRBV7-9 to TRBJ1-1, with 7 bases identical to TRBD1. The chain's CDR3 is CASSSQGPRGAFF. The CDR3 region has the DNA TGTGCCAGCAGCTCACAGGGGCCTCGCGGAGCTTTCTTT. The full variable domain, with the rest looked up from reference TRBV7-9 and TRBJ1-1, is DTGVSQNPRHKITKRGQNVTFRCDPISEHNRLYWYRQTLGQGPEFLTYFQNEAQLEKSRLLSDRFSAERPKGSFSTLEIQRTEQGDSAMYLCASSSQGPRGAFFGQGTRLTVV.